These 24 T cell receptor beta chains originate from one sample sequenced in a study of T cell responses to AZD1222 COVID-19 vaccine. TCRdb keeps only in-frame clones here, not all; method: immunoSEQ multiplex PCR. The sample consists of roughly 120,000 clones, around 89% of them appearing once. The sequences come from peripheral blood, collected 28 days after the second AZD1222 dose. Every receptor here comes from an adult who received the AZD1222 COVID-19 vaccine.

In this sample, this clone turned up once. CDR3 residues: CAWSVQGSNSGANVLTF. The CDR3 bases are TGTGCCTGGAGTGTACAAGGGTCTAACTCTGGGGCCAACGTCCTGACTTTC. This chain links TRBV30 with TRBJ2-6; D not resolved. Germline V gene data show CDR1 as GTSNPN and CDR2 as SVGIG (reference sequence). Trimming left V 0 bases short and J 0 bases short, with 12 bases between. The CDR3 consists of 17 residues.

The rearrangement joins TRBV10-3 to TRBJ1-1; D unclear. Per germline, CDR1 ENHRY and CDR2 SYGVKD. The CDR3 extends over 14 amino acids. The ends were cut back, 4 bases at V and 2 bases at J, with 11 bases in the middle. The CDR3 loop reads CAISGGRRNTEAFF. Here the CDR3 DNA reads TGTGCCATCAGTGGAGGCAGAAGAAACACTGAAGCTTTCTTT.

The genes are TRBV27 and TRBJ2-2; D ambiguous. Trimming took 6 bases from V and 9 from J, leaving 5 bases between them. Germline V CDR1 and CDR2: MNHEY, SMNVEV (reference sequence). The CDR3 spans 10 residues. The CDR3 is CASSKWELFF. In DNA, the CDR3 is TGTGCCAGCAGCAAGTGGGAGCTGTTTTTT.

This chain links TRBV12-3 or TRBV12-4 with TRBJ1-4, with 7 bases lining up with TRBD1. The CDR3 covers 13 residues. V lost 10 bases to trimming and J lost 5 bases; unmatched junction nucleotides: 7. As DNA, the CDR3 is TGTGCCACCCAGCAGGGGGGGAATGAAAAACTGTTTTTT. Translation gives CATQQGGNEKLFF.

This clone was counted at least ten times. V gene TRBV2 combines with J gene TRBJ2-7; D perhaps matches TRBD1 (6 bases). Trimming pared 5 bases from V and 2 bases from J, leaving 16 bases between. This CDR3 contains 15 residues. Germline values: CDR1 SNHLY, CDR2 FYNNEI. The CDR3 DNA sequence: TGTGCCAGCAGTATAAACCAGGGGACCACCTACGAGCAGTACTTC. Amino acid sequence: CASSINQGTTYEQYF. The variable domain in full, completed from reference TRBV2 and TRBJ2-7, reads EPEVTQTPSHQVTQMGQEVILRCVPISNHLYFYWYRQILGQKVEFLVSFYNNEISEKSEIFDDQFSVERPDGSNFTLKIRSTKLEDSAMYFCASSINQGTTYEQYFGPGTRLTVT.

This clone was seen only once. J is TRBJ2-7 and V is TRBV27; 7 bases map to TRBD1. CDR1 is MNHEY and CDR2 is SMNVEV in the germline V gene (reference sequence). This CDR3 is built from 12 residues. After removal of 8 bases from V and 1 base from J, the junction contained 2 bases not matched to a gene. In DNA form, the CDR3 reads TGTGCCAGCCAGACAGGGTCCTACGAGCAGTACTTC. Encoded protein: CASQTGSYEQYF.

The V call is TRBV16, the J call TRBJ1-2; D uncertain. Germline values: CDR1 KGHSY, CDR2 FQNENV. Trimming pared 1 base from V and 7 bases from J, leaving 10 bases between. This CDR3 spans 13 amino acids. The CDR3 sequence: CASSQLVESGYTF. In nucleotides, the CDR3 is TGTGCCAGCAGCCAATTGGTAGAGAGTGGCTACACCTTC.

This clone showed up just once. The J gene is TRBJ2-5, the V gene TRBV7-2, with 12 bases fitting TRBD2. The CDR3 is made up of 15 amino acids. The V gene's germline CDR1 is SGHTA and CDR2 FQGNSA. Losses at the gene ends were 1 base for V and 7 bases for J; bases not matched to a gene: 4. The DNA of the CDR3 is TGTGCCAGCAGCTTAGGACTAGCGGGAGTTCTGACCCAGTACTTC. This gives the protein CASSLGLAGVLTQYF.

This chain uses TRBV4-1 with TRBJ1-2; D unresolved. The CDR3 contains 15 residues. Germline V gives CDR1 MGHRA, CDR2 YSYEKL. With 0 bases removed from V and 5 bases from J, the gap between germline ends came to 13 bases. The DNA of the CDR3 is TGCGCCAGCAGCCAAGATCCGACTAAACTTTATGGCTACACCTTC. Protein product: CASSQDPTKLYGYTF.

The CDR3 region is CASSFLSSTGELFF. Here the CDR3 DNA reads TGTGCCAGCAGTTTTTTGTCCTCCACCGGGGAGCTGTTTTTT. The chain recombines TRBV28 with TRBJ2-2; D is undetermined. Germline lookup yields CDR1 MDHEN and CDR2 SYDVKM. V shed 3 bases and J shed 4 bases, with 9 bases lying between them. There are 14 residues in the CDR3.

The chain couples TRBV7-3 to TRBJ1-1; TRBD1 is a possible D gene (6 bases). Trimming pared 9 bases from V and 1 base from J, leaving 15 bases between. Germline CDR1 is SGHTA and CDR2 is FQGTGA. The CDR3 spans 14 residues. CDR3 bases: TGTGCCAGTAAACGGGGGCTAAGGAACACTGAAGCTTTCTTT. Translated: CASKRGLRNTEAFF.

The chain links TRBV5-4 to TRBJ2-5; 10 bases are a match to TRBD2. The length of the CDR3 is 17 residues. Losses at the gene ends were 3 bases for V and 2 bases for J; bases not matched to a gene: 10. CDR1 SGHNT and CDR2 YYREEE come from the germline V gene (reference sequence). CDR3 protein: CASSWGLLAGGQETQYF. In DNA, the CDR3 is TGTGCCAGCAGCTGGGGGCTTTTAGCGGGGGGACAAGAGACCCAGTACTTC.

The V gene is TRBV19, the J gene TRBJ1-3, with 7 bases that match TRBD1. The germline V gene has CDR1 LNHDA and CDR2 SQIVND (reference sequence). This CDR3 is built from 16 residues. With V trimmed by 0 bases and J by 5 bases, 7 bases remained unmatched. For the CDR3, the DNA is TGTGCCAGTAGTATAGATTTGGAGACAGGGAGAAACACCATATATTTT. Amino acid sequence: CASSIDLETGRNTIYF.

This rearrangement joins TRBV3-1 (or the pseudogene TRBV3-2) to TRBJ1-2; maybe TRBD1 (5 bases). Trimming cost V 1 base and J 8 bases, with 8 bases left between them. From germline, CDR1 is LGHDT and CDR2 YNNKEL (reference sequence). The CDR3 runs to 12 residues. The CDR3 bases are TGTGCCAGCAGCCAAGGGGGGGTCGGCTACACCTTC. Translating gives CASSQGGVGYTF.

This clone was observed a handful of times. In nucleotides, the CDR3 is TGTGCCAGCAGAGTAAGTAGCGGGGGGGCCATCGGAGAGCAGTTCTTC. This codes for CASRVSSGGAIGEQFF. The chain links TRBV2 to TRBJ2-1; 11 bases map to TRBD2. V dropped 6 bases and J dropped 10; count of bases not matched to a gene: 14. Looked up from germline, CDR1 is SNHLY and CDR2 is FYNNEI. The CDR3 consists of 16 residues.

This clone came up a few times. The chain employs TRBV30 and TRBJ1-6, with 7 nucleotides matching TRBD1. CDR1 is GTSNPN, CDR2 SVGIG, per germline (reference sequence). V shed 2 bases, J shed 6 bases, and the junction held 7 bases outside the gene matches. CDR3 length: 15 residues. The CDR3 spells CAWSRSGQLNSPLHF. As DNA, the CDR3 is TGTGCCTGGAGTCGATCGGGACAGCTTAATTCACCCCTCCACTTT.

The count of this clone is one. The chain joins TRBV11-2 to TRBJ2-7, with D possibly being TRBD1 (5 bases). The CDR3 covers 14 residues. CDR1 SGHAT and CDR2 FQNNGV come from the germline V gene. V lost 2 bases, J lost 9 bases, and 17 bases lay in between. As DNA, the CDR3 is TGTGCCAGCAGCTTATCCACGCAGGGAATGGGGCAGTACTTC. This gives the protein CASSLSTQGMGQYF. Together with reference TRBV11-2 and TRBJ2-7, the CDR3 gives the full variable domain: EAGVAQSPRYKIIEKRQSVAFWCNPISGHATLYWYQQILGQGPKLLIQFQNNGVVDDSQLPKDRFSAERLKGVDSTLKIQPAKLEDSAVYLCASSLSTQGMGQYFGPGTRLTVT.

V usage is TRBV27 and J usage is TRBJ2-7; 11 bases match TRBD2. The germline gives CDR1 MNHEY, CDR2 SMNVEV (reference sequence). This CDR3 spans 18 amino acids. The trim removed 4 bases at V and 2 bases at J, leaving 13 bases unmatched. CDR3 DNA: TGTGCCAGCAGTTCCCCCAGCCTAGCGGGAGGCCTCCCCTACGAGCAGTACTTC. It specifies CASSSPSLAGGLPYEQYF.

The genes are TRBV9 and TRBJ1-1, with a possible D match to TRBD1 (5 bases). Trimming took 5 bases from V and 5 from J, leaving 13 bases between them. Germline assignment: CDR1 SGDLS and CDR2 YYNGEE. The CDR3 spans 13 residues. Here the CDR3 DNA reads TGTGCCAGCAGTCCGGGGGGGAGGACTGAAGCTTTCTTT. Protein sequence: CASSPGGRTEAFF. Based on the CDR3 plus reference TRBV9 and TRBJ1-1, the full variable domain is DSGVTQTPKHLITATGQRVTLRCSPRSGDLSVYWYQQSLDQGLQFLIQYYNGEERAKGNILERFSAQQFPDLHSELNLSSLELGDSALYFCASSPGGRTEAFFGQGTRLTVV.

The rearrangement uses TRBV2 and TRBJ1-5; maybe TRBD1 (6 bases). The V gene lost 8 bases and the J gene lost 4 bases, with 15 bases spanning the gap. CDR1 is SNHLY and CDR2 is FYNNEI in the germline V gene. The CDR3 is made up of 14 amino acids. The CDR3 nucleotides read TGTGCCAGCCGGGTGGACAGTTTAAATCAGCCCCAGCATTTT. It is translated as CASRVDSLNQPQHF. The full variable domain, in which reference TRBV2 and TRBJ1-5 provide the parts outside the CDR3, is EPEVTQTPSHQVTQMGQEVILRCVPISNHLYFYWYRQILGQKVEFLVSFYNNEISEKSEIFDDQFSVERPDGSNFTLKIRSTKLEDSAMYFCASRVDSLNQPQHFGDGTRLSIL.

Here the CDR3 reads CSAEKTAEQYF. The CDR3 DNA reads as TGCAGTGCGGAGAAGACTGCCGAGCAGTACTTC. The rearrangement links TRBV20-1 to TRBJ2-7, with D uncertain. CDR1 is DFQATT and CDR2 is SNEGSKA in the germline V gene (reference sequence). CDR3 length: 11 amino acids. V lost 6 bases, J lost 6 bases, and 12 bases lay in between.

V is TRBV15 and J is TRBJ2-7; TRBD1 might be the D (6 bases). V lost 0 bases and J 5 bases, leaving 17 bases between the germline ends. Germline-derived CDR1 and CDR2 are LNHNV and YYDKDF (reference sequence). The CDR3 has 16 residues. As DNA, the CDR3 is TGTGCCACCAGCAGAGAAGGAGGCAGGGGCAGCGACGAGCAGTACTTC. This gives the protein CATSREGGRGSDEQYF.

This clone was observed a single time. The chain combines TRBV11-3 with TRBJ2-1, with a possible D match to TRBD2 (7 bases). This CDR3 comprises 16 residues. Trimming left V 1 base short and J 4 bases short, with 14 bases between. Germline V gene data show CDR1 as SGHNT and CDR2 as YENEEA. CDR3 DNA: TGTGCCAGCAGCTTAGGCGCAGCGGGACATTACAATGAGCAGTTCTTC. Residues: CASSLGAAGHYNEQFF.

The chain recombines TRBV7-8 with TRBJ1-6, with D perhaps TRBD1 (5 bases). The CDR3 length is 15 residues. CDR1 is SGHVS, CDR2 FQNEAQ, per germline. V dropped 1 base and J dropped 7 bases, with 11 bases sitting between them. The CDR3 nucleotides read TGTGCCAGCAGCTTAGTTCGGGACGGGAATTCACCCCTCCACTTT. It is translated as CASSLVRDGNSPLHF.